Following are 23 T cell receptor beta chains from one sample sequenced in a study of radiotherapy plus CTLA-4 blockade in lung cancer. Repertoires were generated with immunoSEQ multiplex PCR, while TCRdb's copy carries only in-frame clones and drops some. The sample contains roughly 30,000 clones, over 70% of which appear only once. This specimen consisted of peripheral blood, obtained from a patient treated with radiotherapy plus ipilimumab. These receptors all stem from a human donor with non-small cell lung cancer that progressed on radiotherapy plus ipilimumab.

The gene calls are TRBV11-2 and TRBJ2-3; no reliable D call. Germline V gene lookup returns CDR1 SGHAT and CDR2 FQNNGV. Trimming left V 1 base short and J 4 bases short, with 3 bases between. The CDR3 has 12 amino acids. Written as DNA, the CDR3 is TGTGCCAGCAGCTTAGGGGCAGATACGCAGTATTTT. This encodes CASSLGADTQYF.

This clone is a singleton in its sample. The chain has TRBV18 and TRBJ2-5; D perhaps matches TRBD1 (5 bases). Trimming pared 2 bases from V and 5 bases from J, leaving 9 bases between. CDR3 length: 13 amino acids. Germline V gives CDR1 KGHSH, CDR2 LQKENI. The DNA of the CDR3 is TGTGCCAGCTCACCATCAGGGTCGGAGACCCAGTACTTC. This sequence encodes CASSPSGSETQYF. Looking up the rest from reference TRBV18 and TRBJ2-5 gives the full variable domain: NAGVMQNPRHLVRRRGQEARLRCSPMKGHSHVYWYRQLPEEGLKFMVYLQKENIIDESGMPKERFSAEFPKEGPSILRIQQVVRGDSAAYFCASSPSGSETQYFGPGTRLLVL.

The gene calls are TRBV7-9 and TRBJ2-5; D gene uncertain. Trimming pared 4 bases from V and 0 bases from J, leaving 9 bases between. From germline, CDR1 is SEHNR and CDR2 FQNEAQ (reference sequence). The CDR3 spans 14 residues. The DNA of the CDR3 is TGTGCCAGCAGCTCCTGGGCGTACCAAGAGACCCAGTACTTC. This codes for CASSSWAYQETQYF.

V usage is TRBV7-2 and J usage is TRBJ2-3; D not certain. V dropped 1 base and J dropped 0 bases, with 8 bases sitting between them. CDR3 length: 15 residues. From germline, CDR1 is SGHTA and CDR2 FQGNSA. CDR3 nucleotide sequence: TGTGCCAGCAGCTTAGGCTCTGTAAGCACAGATACGCAGTATTTT. Encoded protein: CASSLGSVSTDTQYF.

The CDR3 here is CASRPQGNYGYTF. The CDR3 DNA is TGTGCCAGCAGGCCACAGGGTAACTATGGCTACACCTTC. The chain joins TRBV6-5 to TRBJ1-2; D perhaps matches TRBD1 (6 bases). Trimming shortened V by 6 bases and J by 1 base, and 9 bases separated the two germline ends. The CDR3 spans 13 residues. Per the germline V gene, CDR1 is MNHEY and CDR2 is SVGAGI.

The chain employs TRBV11-2 and TRBJ1-1, with 9 bases identical to TRBD1. The CDR3 runs to 16 residues. The germline V gene encodes CDR1 SGHAT and CDR2 FQNNGV. The V gene end was trimmed by 4 bases and the J gene end by 1 base; junction bases not matched to a gene: 7. CDR3 DNA sequence: TGTGCCAGCAGCTCCAACAGGGGGCGGGGGAACACTGAAGCTTTCTTT. Amino acids: CASSSNRGRGNTEAFF.

This chain links TRBV18 with TRBJ1-2; 8 positions agree with TRBD1. The CDR3 covers 15 residues. Germline assignment: CDR1 KGHSH and CDR2 LQKENI. After removal of 2 bases from V and 4 bases from J, the junction contained 6 bases not matched to a gene. The DNA for the CDR3 is TGTGCCAGCTCACCAGGGACAGGATTATTCTATGGCTACACCTTC. Its translation: CASSPGTGLFYGYTF.

This chain links TRBV10-3 with TRBJ1-4; the D gene is possibly TRBD1 (6 bases). V gave up 7 bases and J gave up 8 bases, with 17 bases separating them. Germline V gives CDR1 ENHRY, CDR2 SYGVKD. This CDR3 is built from 14 residues. The CDR3 DNA reads TGTGCCATCACGGAGGGGGTTCCGGGCGAAAAACTGTTTTTT. Protein: CAITEGVPGEKLFF.

Only a few counts were recorded for this clone. The chain's CDR3 is CASSMANQETQYF. The CDR3 DNA reads as TGTGCCAGTAGTATGGCTAACCAAGAGACCCAGTACTTC. The chain links TRBV19 to TRBJ2-5; D is unclear. V shed 3 bases and J shed 0 bases, with 5 bases lying between them. Germline CDR1 and CDR2: LNHDA and SQIVND (reference sequence). The CDR3 contains 13 residues.

This clone occurred a few times. The V and J genes are TRBV7-9 and TRBJ2-2; D perhaps matches TRBD2 (7 bases). The CDR3 is 16 amino acids. Trimming took 5 bases from V and 5 from J, leaving 18 bases between them. From germline, CDR1 is SEHNR and CDR2 FQNEAQ (reference sequence). CDR3 sequence: CASSGSSGRGTGELFF. As DNA, the CDR3 is TGTGCCAGCAGCGGCTCTAGCGGTAGGGGGACCGGGGAGCTGTTTTTT.

The J gene is TRBJ2-1, the V gene TRBV15; TRBD2 is a possible D gene (5 bases). Germline CDR1 reads LNHNV; CDR2 reads YYDKDF (reference sequence). V lost 3 bases and J lost 9, with 12 bases in between. CDR3 length equals 13 residues. The CDR3 loop is CATSSLGVGEQFF. CDR3 DNA: TGTGCCACCAGCAGTCTCGGGGTTGGTGAGCAGTTCTTC.

The J gene is TRBJ2-7, the V gene TRBV2; D possibly matches TRBD1 or TRBD2 (5 bases each). The CDR3 runs 11 residues. CDR1 SNHLY and CDR2 FYNNEI come from the germline V gene. V lost 6 bases, J lost 9 bases, and 12 bases lay in between. The CDR3 DNA follows: TGTGCCAGCAGGGATCCGGGACCGCAGTACTTC. Encoded protein: CASRDPGPQYF.

The chain joins TRBV4-1 to TRBJ2-3; D uncertain. The CDR3 runs to 16 residues. Trimming removed 3 bases from V and 3 bases from J, with 16 bases in between. CDR1 is MGHRA, CDR2 YSYEKL, per germline. The CDR3 coding sequence is TGCGCCAGCAGCCAGGCCGACGGCAGGCCTACAGATACGCAGTATTTT. This translates into CASSQADGRPTDTQYF.

This sequence joins TRBV29-1 and TRBJ2-7, with a possible D match to TRBD2 (6 bases). This CDR3 is 14 amino acids long. The V gene lost 5 bases and the J gene lost 0 bases, with 14 bases spanning the gap. Germline CDR1 reads SQVTM; CDR2 reads ANQGSEA. The CDR3 region is CSVRGVGGSYEQYF. CDR3 DNA sequence: TGCAGCGTTCGAGGGGTCGGGGGCTCCTACGAGCAGTACTTC.

The rearrangement joins TRBV2 to TRBJ1-5, with D perhaps TRBD1 (5 bases). V lost 2 bases and J lost 1, with 21 bases in between. Looked up from germline, CDR1 is SNHLY and CDR2 is FYNNEI. CDR3 length equals 19 residues. Here the CDR3 reads CASSERLEGQGTSNQPQHF. The CDR3 DNA follows: TGTGCCAGCAGTGAAAGATTAGAGGGCCAAGGGACGAGCAATCAGCCCCAGCATTTT.

The genes are TRBV6-5 and TRBJ1-3; D remains unclear. This CDR3 region has 14 residues. CDR1 is MNHEY, CDR2 SVGAGI, per germline. Trimming took 7 bases from V and 4 from J, leaving 14 bases between them. CDR3 DNA sequence: TGTGCCAGCACCGCGTCTCTCTTCGGAAACACCATATATTTT. Translating gives CASTASLFGNTIYF.

The chain has TRBV29-1 and TRBJ2-7; D perhaps matches TRBD1 (7 bases). Trimming shortened V by 4 bases and J by 1 base, and 11 bases separated the two germline ends. The CDR3 is 13 amino acids. Germline V gene data show CDR1 as SQVTM and CDR2 as ANQGSEA. The CDR3 DNA reads as TGCAGCGTTGGGCAGGGGGGATCCTACGAGCAGTACTTC. Translating it yields CSVGQGGSYEQYF.

The chain joins TRBV7-9 to TRBJ1-2; D ambiguous. The germline CDR1 and CDR2 sequences are SEHNR and FQNEAQ (reference sequence). This CDR3 has 16 residues. Trimming left V 5 bases short and J 5 bases short, with 21 bases between. The CDR3 nucleotides read TGTGCCAGCAGCCCGGGCGGACGGACCAGAGTGTATGGCTACACCTTC. It translates to CASSPGGRTRVYGYTF. The full variable domain, rest sourced from reference TRBV7-9 and TRBJ1-2, is DTGVSQNPRHKITKRGQNVTFRCDPISEHNRLYWYRQTLGQGPEFLTYFQNEAQLEKSRLLSDRFSAERPKGSFSTLEIQRTEQGDSAMYLCASSPGGRTRVYGYTFGSGTRLTVV.

The rearrangement links TRBV5-5 to TRBJ1-6; perhaps TRBD1 as D (6 bases). The CDR3 spans 18 residues. Germline values: CDR1 SGHKS, CDR2 YYEKEE (reference sequence). Trimming removed 4 bases from V and 7 bases from J, with 24 bases in between. The CDR3: CASSLSRGSLYGNSPLHF. CDR3 coding DNA: TGTGCCAGCAGCCTCTCCAGGGGATCATTGTACGGCAATTCACCCCTCCACTTT.

This clone showed up just a few times. The chain employs TRBV10-3 and TRBJ1-1; the match to TRBD1 covers 7 bases. CDR3 length: 13 amino acids. V trimming: 4 bases; J trimming: 3 bases; junction bases outside the gene matches: 2. Germline CDR1 and CDR2: ENHRY and SYGVKD. The CDR3, as DNA: TGTGCCATCAGTGTCCAGGGGGACACTGAAGCTTTCTTT. It translates to CAISVQGDTEAFF.

J is TRBJ2-7 and V is TRBV30, with 9 bases identical to TRBD1. Germline V gene sequence: CDR1 GTSNPN, CDR2 SVGIG (reference sequence). CDR3 length: 15 amino acids. Trimming took 0 bases from V and 0 from J; bases not matched to a gene: 3. Written as DNA, the CDR3 is TGTGCCTGGAGTGTACAGGGGGCCCTCTCCTACGAGCAGTACTTC. This translates into CAWSVQGALSYEQYF.

This clone was recorded a few times. The rearrangement links TRBV27 to TRBJ2-1; a possible D gene is TRBD1 (6 bases). V was cut by 4 bases and J by 5 bases, with 9 bases left in between. This CDR3 spans 13 amino acids. Germline V lookup: CDR1 MNHEY, CDR2 SMNVEV (reference sequence). The CDR3 here is CASSWTADNEQFF. The DNA of the CDR3 is TGTGCCAGCAGTTGGACAGCCGACAATGAGCAGTTCTTC.

The J gene is TRBJ1-1, the V gene TRBV29-1; D is undetermined. There are 13 residues in the CDR3. Germline loops: CDR1 SQVTM, CDR2 ANQGSEA. The V end lost 4 bases, the J end lost 0 bases, and 9 bases lay between the germline ends. The CDR3, as DNA: TGCAGCGTTGGGTTCACAGTGAACACTGAAGCTTTCTTT. It encodes CSVGFTVNTEAFF.